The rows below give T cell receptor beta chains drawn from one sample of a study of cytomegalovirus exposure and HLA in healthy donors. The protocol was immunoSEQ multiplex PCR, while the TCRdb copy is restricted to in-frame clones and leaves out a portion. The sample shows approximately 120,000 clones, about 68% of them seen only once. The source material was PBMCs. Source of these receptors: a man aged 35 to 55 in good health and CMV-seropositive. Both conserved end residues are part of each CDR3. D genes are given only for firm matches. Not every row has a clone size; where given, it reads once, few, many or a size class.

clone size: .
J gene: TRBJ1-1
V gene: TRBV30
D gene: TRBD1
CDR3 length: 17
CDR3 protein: CAWSLRDRRILNTEAFF
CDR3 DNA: TGTGCCTGGAGCTTACGGGACAGAAGAATTCTGAACACTGAAGCTTTCTTT

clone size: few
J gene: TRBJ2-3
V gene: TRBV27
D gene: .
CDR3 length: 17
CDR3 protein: CASRSGPLGFGTDTQYF
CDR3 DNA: TGTGCCAGCAGAAGCGGGCCCTTGGGGTTTGGCACAGATACGCAGTATTTT

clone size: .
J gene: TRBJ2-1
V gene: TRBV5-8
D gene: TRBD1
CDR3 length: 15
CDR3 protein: CASSFRDRGLDEQFF
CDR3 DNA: TGTGCCAGCAGCTTCCGGGACAGGGGGCTAGATGAGCAGTTCTTC

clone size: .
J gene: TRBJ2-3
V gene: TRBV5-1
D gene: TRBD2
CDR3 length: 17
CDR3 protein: CASRRGLAEFGTDTQYF
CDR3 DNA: TGCGCCAGCAGGCGGGGACTAGCGGAGTTCGGCACAGATACGCAGTATTTT

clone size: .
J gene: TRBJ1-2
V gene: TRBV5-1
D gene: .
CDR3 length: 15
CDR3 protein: CASSQTGTSSYGYTF
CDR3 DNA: TGCGCCAGCAGCCAGACCGGGACATCAAGCTATGGCTACACCTTC

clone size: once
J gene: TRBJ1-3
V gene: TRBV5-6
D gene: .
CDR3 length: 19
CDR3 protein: CASSLGRAGHYRSGNTIYF
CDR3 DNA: TGTGCCAGCAGCTTGGGTCGGGCAGGACATTACCGCTCTGGAAACACCATATATTTT

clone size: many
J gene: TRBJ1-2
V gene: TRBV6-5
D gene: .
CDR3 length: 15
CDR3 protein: CASSYSTGINYGYTF
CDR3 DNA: TGTGCCAGCAGTTACTCGACGGGAATTAACTATGGCTACACCTTC

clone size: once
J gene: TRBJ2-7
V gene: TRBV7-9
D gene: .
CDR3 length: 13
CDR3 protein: CASTLAGRSEQYF
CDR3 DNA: TGTGCCAGCACCCTGGCGGGGAGGAGCGAGCAGTACTTC

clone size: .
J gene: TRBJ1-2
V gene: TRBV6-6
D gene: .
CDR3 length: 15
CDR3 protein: CASSYSGRGSDGYTF
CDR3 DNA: TGTGCCAGCAGTTACTCCGGAAGAGGGAGTGATGGCTACACCTTC

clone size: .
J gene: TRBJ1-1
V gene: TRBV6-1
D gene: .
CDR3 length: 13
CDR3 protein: CASSDLSSPRAFF
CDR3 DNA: TGTGCCAGCAGTGACTTGTCATCCCCGAGAGCTTTCTTT

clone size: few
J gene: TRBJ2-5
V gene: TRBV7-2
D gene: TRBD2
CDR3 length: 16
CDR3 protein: CASSASFGAGGETQYF
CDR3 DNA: TGTGCCAGCAGCGCCTCCTTTGGAGCGGGAGGAGAGACCCAGTACTTC

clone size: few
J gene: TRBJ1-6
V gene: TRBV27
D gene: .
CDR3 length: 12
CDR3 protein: CASSPPDSPLHF
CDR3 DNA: TGTGCCAGCAGTCCTCCCGATTCACCCCTCCACTTT

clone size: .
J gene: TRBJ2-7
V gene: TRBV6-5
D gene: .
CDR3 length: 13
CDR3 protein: CASSDGDIYEQYF
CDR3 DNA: TGTGCCAGCAGCGACGGGGACATCTACGAGCAGTACTTC

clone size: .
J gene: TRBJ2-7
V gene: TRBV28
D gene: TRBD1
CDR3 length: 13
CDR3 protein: CASTYGQGYEQYF
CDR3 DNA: TGTGCCAGCACCTATGGACAGGGCTACGAGCAGTACTTC

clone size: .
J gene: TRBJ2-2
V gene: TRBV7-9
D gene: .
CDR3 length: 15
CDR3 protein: CSSSLSSMNTGELFF
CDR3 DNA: TGTTCCAGCAGCTTATCTAGCATGAACACCGGGGAGCTGTTTTTT

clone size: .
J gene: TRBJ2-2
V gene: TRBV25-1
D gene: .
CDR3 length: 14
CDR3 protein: CASSEGSYTGELFF
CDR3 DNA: TGTGCCAGCAGTGAGGGCAGCTACACCGGGGAGCTGTTTTTT

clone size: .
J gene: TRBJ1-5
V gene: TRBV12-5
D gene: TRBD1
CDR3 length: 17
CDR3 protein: CASGLGQGANSNQPQHF
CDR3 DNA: TGTGCTAGTGGTTTGGGTCAGGGGGCAAACAGCAATCAGCCCCAGCATTTT

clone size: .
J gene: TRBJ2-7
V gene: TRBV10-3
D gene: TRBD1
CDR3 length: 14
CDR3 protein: CASGKDRESSEQYF
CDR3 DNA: TGTGCCAGTGGTAAGGACAGGGAGTCGAGCGAGCAGTACTTC

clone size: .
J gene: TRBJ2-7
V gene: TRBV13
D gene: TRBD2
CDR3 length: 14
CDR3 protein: CASSFGLATYEQYF
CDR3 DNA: TGTGCCAGCAGCTTCGGACTAGCTACTTACGAGCAGTACTTC

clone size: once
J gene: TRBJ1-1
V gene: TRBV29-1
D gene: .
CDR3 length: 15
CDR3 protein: CSVGRLRGRDTEAFF
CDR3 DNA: TGCAGCGTTGGACGTTTACGAGGGAGAGACACTGAAGCTTTCTTT

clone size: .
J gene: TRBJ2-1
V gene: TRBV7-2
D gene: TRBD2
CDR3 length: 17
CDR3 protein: CASTLPHGGLLDNEQFF
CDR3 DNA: TGTGCCAGCACCTTACCCCACGGGGGGTTATTGGACAATGAGCAGTTCTTC

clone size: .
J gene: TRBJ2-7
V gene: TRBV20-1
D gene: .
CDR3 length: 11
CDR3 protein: CSAPSVDEQYF
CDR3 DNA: TGCAGTGCCCCCTCCGTTGACGAGCAGTACTTC